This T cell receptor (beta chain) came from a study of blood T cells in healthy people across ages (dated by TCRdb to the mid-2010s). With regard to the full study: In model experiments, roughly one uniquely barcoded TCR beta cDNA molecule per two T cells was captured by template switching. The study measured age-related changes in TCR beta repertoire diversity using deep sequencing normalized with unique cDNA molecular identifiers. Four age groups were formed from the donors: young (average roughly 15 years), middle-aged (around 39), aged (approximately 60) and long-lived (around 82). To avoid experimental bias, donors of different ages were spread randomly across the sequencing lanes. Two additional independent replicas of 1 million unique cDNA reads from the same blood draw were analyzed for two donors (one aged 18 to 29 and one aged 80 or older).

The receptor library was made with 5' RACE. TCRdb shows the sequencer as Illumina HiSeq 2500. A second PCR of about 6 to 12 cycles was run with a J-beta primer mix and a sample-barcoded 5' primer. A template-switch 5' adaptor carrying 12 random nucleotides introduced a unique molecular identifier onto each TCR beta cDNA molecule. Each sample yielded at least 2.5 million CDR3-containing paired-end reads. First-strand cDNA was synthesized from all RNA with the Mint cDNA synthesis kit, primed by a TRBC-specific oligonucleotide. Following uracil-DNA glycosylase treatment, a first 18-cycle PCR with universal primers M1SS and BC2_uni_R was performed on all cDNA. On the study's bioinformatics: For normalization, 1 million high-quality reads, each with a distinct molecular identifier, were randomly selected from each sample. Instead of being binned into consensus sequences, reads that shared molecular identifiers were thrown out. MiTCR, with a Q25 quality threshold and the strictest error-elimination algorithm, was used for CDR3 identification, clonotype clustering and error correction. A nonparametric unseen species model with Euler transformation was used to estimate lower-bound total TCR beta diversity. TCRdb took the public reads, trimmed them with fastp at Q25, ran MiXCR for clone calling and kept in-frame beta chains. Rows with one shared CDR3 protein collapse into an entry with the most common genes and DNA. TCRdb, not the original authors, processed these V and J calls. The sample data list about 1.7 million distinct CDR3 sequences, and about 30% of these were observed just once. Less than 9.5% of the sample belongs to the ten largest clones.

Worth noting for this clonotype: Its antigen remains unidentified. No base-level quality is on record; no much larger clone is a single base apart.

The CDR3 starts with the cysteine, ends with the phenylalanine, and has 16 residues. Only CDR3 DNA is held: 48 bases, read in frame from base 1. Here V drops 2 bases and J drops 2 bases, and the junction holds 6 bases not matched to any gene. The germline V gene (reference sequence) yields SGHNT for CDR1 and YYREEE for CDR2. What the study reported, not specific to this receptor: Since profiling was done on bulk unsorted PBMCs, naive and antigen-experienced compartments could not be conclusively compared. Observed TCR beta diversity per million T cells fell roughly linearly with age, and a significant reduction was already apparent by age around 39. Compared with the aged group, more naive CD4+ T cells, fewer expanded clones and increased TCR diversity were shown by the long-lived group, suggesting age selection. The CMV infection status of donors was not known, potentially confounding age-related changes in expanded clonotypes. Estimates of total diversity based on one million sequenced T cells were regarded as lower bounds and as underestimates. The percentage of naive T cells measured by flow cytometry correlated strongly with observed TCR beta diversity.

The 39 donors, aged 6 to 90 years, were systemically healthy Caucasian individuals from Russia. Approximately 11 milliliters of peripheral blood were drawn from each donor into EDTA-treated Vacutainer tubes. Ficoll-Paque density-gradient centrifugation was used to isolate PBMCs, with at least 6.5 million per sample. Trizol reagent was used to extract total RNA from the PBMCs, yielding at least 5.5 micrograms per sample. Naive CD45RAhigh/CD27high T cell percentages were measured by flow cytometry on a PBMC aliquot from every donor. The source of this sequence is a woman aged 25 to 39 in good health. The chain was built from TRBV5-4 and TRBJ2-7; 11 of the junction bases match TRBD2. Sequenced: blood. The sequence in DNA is TGTGCCAGCAGCTTTCGACTAGCGGGGTTTCCCTACGAGCAGTACTTC. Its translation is CASSFRLAGFPYEQYF.